This paragraph reports one T cell receptor (beta chain). With 4 bases clipped from V and 4 bases from J, the junction kept 5 bases outside the gene matches. Germline V gene lookup returns CDR1 WSHSY and CDR2 SAAADI. This CDR3 has 14 amino acids. This specimen belongs to a study of CD4 and CD8 cells across lung adenocarcinoma regions. TCRdb redid the calling of the PCR reads with MiXCR, one entry per CDR3 protein. The data hold tens of thousands of distinct CDR3 sequences, with over 40% observed a single time. The patients had localized lung adenocarcinoma, a non-small cell subtype. This chain links TRBV10-2 with TRBJ2-7; 9 nucleotides line up with TRBD1. Material for sequencing was CD4+ T cells from the center of a lung tumor. This receptor was obtained from a male donor with lung adenocarcinoma. The CD4 and CD8 labels of this study may be unreliable. The CDR3: CASSGKGQGYEQYF. The CDR3 bases are TGCGCCAGCAGTGGTAAGGGACAGGGATACGAGCAGTACTTC.